The clone carrying this T cell receptor beta chain was observed once. The record originates from a study of T-cell reconstitution after alpha-beta-depleted transplantation in children. During its preparation, the TCRbeta library received unique molecular identifiers. Via MiXCR, TCRdb re-called the PCR reads, giving one row per CDR3 protein. Among around 92,000 distinct CDR3 sequences listed, 12% were seen once. V shed 4 bases and J 7 bases; nucleotides not matched to a gene: 25. This CDR3 comprises 21 residues. The V gene is TRBV23-1, the J gene TRBJ2-2; TRBD1 matches at 9 bases. TRBV23-1 is an open reading frame whose function is uncertain. Sequenced material: PBMCs from the stem cell graft donor, taken from the stem cell graft. This sequence originates from a human donor who donated a stem cell graft to a child with inherited bone marrow failure. The CDR3 sequence is CASSRPLRDRVVYFLDGELFF. As DNA, the CDR3 is TGCGCCAGCAGTCGGCCCCTTCGGGACAGGGTCGTTTATTTTCTTGACGGGGAGCTGTTTTTT.